These T cell receptor beta chains were read from a single sample in a study of beta chain features in type 1 diabetes. Sequencing was performed with immunoSEQ multiplex PCR; in TCRdb, only in-frame clones are kept and a portion is missing. This sample has 140,000 or so clones, with more than 9% found just once. The sample comprised naive CD4+ T cells from blood. These receptors were taken from a man younger than 35 in good health. Both conserved end residues are trimmed from each CDR3. Each record gives: CDR3 protein, D gene, V gene, J gene. D genes are given only for firm matches.

cdr3_aa: ASSPLAGGYNEQF; d_call: TRBD2; v_call: TRBV7-2; j_call: TRBJ2-1
cdr3_aa: AISELDRAYEQY; d_call: TRBD1; v_call: TRBV10-3; j_call: TRBJ2-7
cdr3_aa: ATSREIAGGEQF; d_call: TRBD2; v_call: TRBV15; j_call: TRBJ2-1
cdr3_aa: SVTQLNTEAF; d_call: -; v_call: TRBV29-1; j_call: TRBJ1-1
cdr3_aa: ASSSASGFTDTQY; d_call: TRBD2; v_call: TRBV28; j_call: TRBJ2-3
cdr3_aa: ASSPRASGVTQY; d_call: TRBD2; v_call: TRBV7-2; j_call: TRBJ2-3
cdr3_aa: ASSQGFTNEKLF; d_call: -; v_call: TRBV18; j_call: TRBJ1-4
cdr3_aa: ASSRGQGNQPQH; d_call: TRBD1; v_call: TRBV27; j_call: TRBJ1-5
cdr3_aa: ASSTGQGDGYT; d_call: TRBD1; v_call: TRBV5-1; j_call: TRBJ1-2
cdr3_aa: ASSPQWTVLQPQH; d_call: -; v_call: TRBV7-8; j_call: TRBJ1-5
cdr3_aa: ASSQDSGEDQPQH; d_call: -; v_call: TRBV4-1; j_call: TRBJ1-5
cdr3_aa: AWSPGGTGGRIYGYT; d_call: TRBD1; v_call: TRBV30; j_call: TRBJ1-2
cdr3_aa: ASSLGVGEETQY; d_call: -; v_call: TRBV5-1; j_call: TRBJ2-5
cdr3_aa: ASSEGSIRSPLH; d_call: -; v_call: TRBV2; j_call: TRBJ1-6
cdr3_aa: ASSLDRGQYEQY; d_call: TRBD1; v_call: TRBV5-6; j_call: -
cdr3_aa: ASSPATGTGNSPLH; d_call: TRBD1; v_call: TRBV18; j_call: TRBJ1-6
cdr3_aa: ASSWGGTVTYEQY; d_call: TRBD2; v_call: TRBV14; j_call: TRBJ2-7
cdr3_aa: ASSLIPGGNTEAF; d_call: TRBD1; v_call: TRBV5-1; j_call: TRBJ1-1
cdr3_aa: ASSPGQTGLGEGTQY; d_call: TRBD1; v_call: TRBV18; j_call: TRBJ2-5
cdr3_aa: ASTAKGETQY; d_call: -; v_call: TRBV7-9; j_call: TRBJ2-5
cdr3_aa: ASSPLEGPLAKNIQY; d_call: -; v_call: TRBV18; j_call: TRBJ2-4
cdr3_aa: ASTKDRTDEKLF; d_call: -; v_call: TRBV2; j_call: TRBJ1-4
cdr3_aa: ASTQGGSNQPQH; d_call: -; v_call: TRBV19; j_call: TRBJ1-5
cdr3_aa: ASIGTGSPYEQY; d_call: TRBD1; v_call: TRBV7-6; j_call: TRBJ2-7
cdr3_aa: ASSDPGASNYGYT; d_call: -; v_call: TRBV6-1; j_call: TRBJ1-2
cdr3_aa: ASSPPNAGRYEQY; d_call: -; v_call: TRBV7-2; j_call: TRBJ2-7
cdr3_aa: ASSPVVSGVGGYT; d_call: -; v_call: TRBV9; j_call: TRBJ1-2
cdr3_aa: ASSLASVAGGYEQF; d_call: TRBD2; v_call: TRBV7-2; j_call: TRBJ2-1